One and the same sample provided the 30 T cell receptor beta chains below, sequenced in a study of blood T cell repertoires in COVID-19 (dated by TCRdb to the early 2020s). The receptor library was made with the immunoSEQ multiplex PCR assay. TCRdb carries this immuneACCESS record with in-frame sequences only. Its versions omit some clonotypes, under half of them owing to an unresolved V gene in the studies checked, with the rest unexplained. Present in this sample are approximately 110,000 clones, 84% of which were seen just once. The ten largest clones capture roughly 8% of the sample. Sequencing was carried out using peripheral blood. These receptors originate from a middle-aged woman with acute or convalescent COVID-19.

The chain carries TRBV7-8 and TRBJ1-2; 12 nucleotides match TRBD1. The CDR3 totals 17 residues. J was trimmed by 7 bases and V by 2 bases; bases with no gene match: 11. Germline V gene data show CDR1 as SGHVS and CDR2 as FQNEAQ. The CDR3 nucleotides read TGTGCCAGCAGCTTAACCGGGACAGGGGGCGCATCTGGTGGCTACACCTTC. Translated, it gives CASSLTGTGGASGGYTF.

This chain joins TRBV5-4 and TRBJ1-6, with TRBD1 identical over 7 bases. Germline lookup yields CDR1 SGHNT and CDR2 YYREEE (reference sequence). With 4 bases clipped from V and 5 bases from J, the junction kept 6 bases outside the gene matches. The CDR3 consists of 15 residues. CDR3: CASSLVGQHNSPLHF. The DNA for the CDR3 is TGTGCCAGCAGCCTGGTGGGACAGCATAATTCACCCCTCCACTTT.

The CDR3 nucleotides are TGTGCCAGCAGCTTAGGGGCCAACACCGGGGAGCTGTTTTTT. This codes for CASSLGANTGELFF. The chain carries TRBV7-9 and TRBJ2-2; D uncertain. The V and J ends lost 1 base and 2 bases respectively, with 5 bases between them. The CDR3 has 14 amino acids. Germline lookup yields CDR1 SEHNR and CDR2 FQNEAQ (reference sequence).

This clone was seen a single time. The chain uses TRBV10-3 and TRBJ2-3, with 7 bases fitting TRBD2. Germline values: CDR1 ENHRY, CDR2 SYGVKD. The CDR3 is made up of 14 amino acids. The trim removed 6 bases at V and 2 bases at J, leaving 5 bases unmatched. The CDR3 bases are TGTGCCATCAGATGGGCGGGGGACACAGATACGCAGTATTTT. Translated: CAIRWAGDTDTQYF.

This clone appeared a single time. The chain recombines TRBV18 with TRBJ2-7, with 7 nucleotides matching TRBD2. The trim removed 2 bases at V and 1 base at J, leaving 8 bases unmatched. The CDR3 has 16 residues. In germline, CDR1 is KGHSH, CDR2 LQKENI. CDR3: CASSPSLSGVSYEQYF. CDR3 coding DNA: TGTGCCAGCTCACCATCCTTAAGCGGGGTTTCCTACGAGCAGTACTTC.

The chain carries TRBV19 and TRBJ2-2, with D possibly matching TRBD1 (6 bases). This CDR3 contains 15 residues. The V end lost 0 bases, the J end lost 5 bases, and 10 bases lay between the germline ends. Germline V CDR1 and CDR2: LNHDA, SQIVND (reference sequence). Here the CDR3 reads CASSIDDRRTGELFF. The CDR3 DNA is TGTGCCAGTAGTATAGACGACAGGCGAACCGGGGAGCTGTTTTTT.

The chain employs TRBV25-1 and TRBJ1-6; D unresolved. Germline CDR1 reads MGHDK; CDR2 reads SYGVNS. Trimming shortened V by 6 bases and J by 15 bases, and 18 bases separated the two germline ends. The CDR3 has 13 amino acids. CDR3 region: CASRKDTLGDLHF. Here the CDR3 DNA reads TGTGCCAGCAGAAAAGATACCCTCGGTGACCTCCACTTT.

V gene TRBV19 combines with J gene TRBJ2-5, with 7 nucleotides matching TRBD2. Germline lookup yields CDR1 LNHDA and CDR2 SQIVND (reference sequence). J was trimmed by 3 bases and V by 3 bases; bases with no gene match: 7. The CDR3 is made up of 15 amino acids. The CDR3 reads CASSMWLADEETQYF. DNA of the CDR3: TGTGCCAGTAGTATGTGGCTAGCGGACGAAGAGACCCAGTACTTC.

The V call is TRBV3-1 (or the pseudogene TRBV3-2), the J call TRBJ1-2, with D unresolved. V gave up 0 bases and J gave up 0 bases, with 8 bases separating them. Per the germline V gene, CDR1 is LGHDT and CDR2 is YNNKEL (reference sequence). There are 15 residues in the CDR3. The DNA for the CDR3 is TGTGCCAGCAGCCAAGAGGCGGCTACTAACTATGGCTACACCTTC. Translating it yields CASSQEAATNYGYTF.

The CDR3 nucleotides read TGTGCCAGCAGCCCTCCAGGGAATGAGCAGTTCTTC. Its protein product is CASSPPGNEQFF. The chain employs TRBV7-8 and TRBJ2-1; TRBD1 might be the D (5 bases). The CDR3 totals 12 residues. Germline CDR1 reads SGHVS; CDR2 reads FQNEAQ. V lost 5 bases, J lost 7 bases, and 9 bases lay in between.

The chain couples TRBV11-2 to TRBJ1-1; D remains ambiguous. The CDR3 totals 13 residues. Per germline, CDR1 SGHAT and CDR2 FQNNGV. V was shortened by 2 bases and J by 3 bases, with 7 bases between the two germline ends. The CDR3 here is CASSLYRYTEAFF. As DNA, the CDR3 is TGTGCCAGCAGCTTATACAGATACACTGAAGCTTTCTTT.

The J gene is TRBJ1-1, the V gene TRBV5-1, with TRBD1 identical over 7 bases. Germline CDR1 and CDR2: SGHRS and YFSETQ. Trimming at V came to 1 base and at J to 3 bases, leaving 3 bases not matched to a gene. This CDR3 contains 14 residues. The CDR3 spells CASSLSGGHTEAFF. The CDR3 DNA reads as TGCGCCAGCAGCTTGTCAGGGGGGCACACTGAAGCTTTCTTT.

The CDR3 reads CAAKQGRDRDEQYF. As DNA, the CDR3 is TGTGCCGCCAAACAGGGTCGGGACCGGGACGAGCAGTACTTC. The chain joins TRBV10-3 to TRBJ2-7, with D perhaps TRBD1 (6 bases). The CDR3 is made up of 14 amino acids. V shed 11 bases and J shed 5 bases, with 22 bases lying between them. From germline, CDR1 is ENHRY and CDR2 SYGVKD.

This clone appeared a few times. J is TRBJ1-5 and V is TRBV2, with D perhaps matching TRBD1 (5 bases). The CDR3 is made up of 12 amino acids. V lost 6 bases and J lost 9, with 12 bases in between. Germline lookup yields CDR1 SNHLY and CDR2 FYNNEI. The CDR3 loop reads CASRGGGVPQHF. Written as DNA, the CDR3 is TGTGCCAGCAGGGGGGGAGGGGTGCCCCAGCATTTT.

The V and J genes are TRBV11-1 and TRBJ2-1, with TRBD2 matching 11 bases. There are 16 residues in the CDR3. Trimming cost V 6 bases and J 4 bases; bases outside gene matches: 8. Germline-derived CDR1 and CDR2 are SGHAT and FQDESV (reference sequence). CDR3 sequence: CASSLSLAGVYNEQFF. DNA for the CDR3: TGTGCCAGCAGTCTTTCACTAGCGGGGGTATACAATGAGCAGTTCTTC. The full variable domain, in which reference TRBV11-1 and TRBJ2-1 provide the parts outside the CDR3, is EAEVAQSPRYKITEKSQAVAFWCDPISGHATLYWYRQILGQGPELLVQFQDESVVDDSQLPKDRFSAERLKGVDSTLKIQPAELGDSAMYLCASSLSLAGVYNEQFFGPGTRLTVL.

This sequence joins TRBV6-5 and TRBJ2-7, with a possible D match to TRBD1 (5 bases). This CDR3 region has 13 residues. V was clipped by 10 bases and J by 1 base, with 14 bases between them. From germline, CDR1 is MNHEY and CDR2 SVGAGI. The CDR3 DNA follows: TGTGCCACCTCGAATGGGGCTTCCTACGAGCAGTACTTC. This encodes CATSNGASYEQYF.

V gene TRBV2 combines with J gene TRBJ2-5; tentatively, D is TRBD2 (6 bases). The CDR3 extends over 13 amino acids. The germline V gene has CDR1 SNHLY and CDR2 FYNNEI. Trimming left V 8 bases short and J 2 bases short, with 12 bases between. CDR3 residues: CASRPGVQETQYF. The CDR3 coding sequence is TGTGCCAGCCGACCGGGGGTTCAAGAGACCCAGTACTTC.

The chain recombines TRBV6-5 with TRBJ1-1; D remains unclear. The V end lost 7 bases, the J end lost 4 bases, and 13 bases lay between the germline ends. Germline CDR1 is MNHEY and CDR2 is SVGAGI. The CDR3 sequence is 13 residues long. CDR3 in amino acids: CASKEQGSTEAFF. DNA for the CDR3: TGTGCCAGCAAGGAACAAGGGAGCACTGAAGCTTTCTTT.

This clone was counted between two and nine times. The CDR3 reads CASSDGGLEWTQYF. DNA for the CDR3: TGTGCCAGCAGCGACGGGGGGCTTGAATGGACGCAGTATTTT. The chain combines TRBV2 with TRBJ2-3, with a weak D call TRBD2 (7 bases). The ends were cut back, 6 bases at V and 9 bases at J, with 19 bases in the middle. CDR3 size: 14 residues. Germline assignment: CDR1 SNHLY and CDR2 FYNNEI.

This clone has just a few counts. The rearrangement links TRBV5-1 to TRBJ1-4, with D unclear. V gave up 0 bases and J gave up 2 bases, with 11 bases separating them. This CDR3 contains 16 residues. CDR1 SGHRS and CDR2 YFSETQ come from the germline V gene. DNA for the CDR3: TGCGCCAGCAGCTTGGGTACGGTCAATACTAATGAAAAACTGTTTTTT. Its protein product is CASSLGTVNTNEKLFF.

V gene TRBV6-5 combines with J gene TRBJ1-6; D is ambiguous. The CDR3 totals 12 residues. Trimming took off 7 bases at V and 7 bases at J, with 8 bases between the two ends. From germline, CDR1 is MNHEY and CDR2 SVGAGI. The CDR3 region has the DNA TGTGCCAGCACTAGTGGGAATTCACCCCTCCACTTT. Translation gives CASTSGNSPLHF.

This clone has only a few counts. The rearrangement uses TRBV5-1 and TRBJ2-5; 7 nucleotides agree with TRBD1. From germline, CDR1 is SGHRS and CDR2 YFSETQ. The V segment lost 3 bases and the J segment 4 bases; nucleotides outside the gene matches: 6. The CDR3 covers 14 residues. CDR3 coding DNA: TGCGCCAGCAGCTCCCCGACAGGGACAGAGACCCAGTACTTC. Translation: CASSSPTGTETQYF.

V is TRBV7-2 and J is TRBJ2-7; 8 bases are shared with TRBD2. V trimming: 3 bases; J trimming: 4 bases; junction bases outside the gene matches: 5. The V gene's germline CDR1 is SGHTA and CDR2 FQGNSA. The CDR3 has 14 amino acids. The CDR3 is CASSFGGGSYEQYF. In nucleotides, the CDR3 is TGTGCCAGCAGCTTCGGCGGGGGGTCATACGAGCAGTACTTC.

CDR3 nucleotides: TGCGCCAGCAGTGAGTGGGGCGGGGGGGACCACAATGAGCAGTTCTTC. Translating gives CASSEWGGGDHNEQFF. This chain joins TRBV10-1 and TRBJ2-1; 9 bases are a match to TRBD2. The CDR3 is 16 residues long. V lost 1 base and J lost 5; bases outside the gene matches: 6. CDR1 WNHNN and CDR2 SYGVQD come from the germline V gene (reference sequence).

The chain has TRBV11-2 and TRBJ2-3; 11 nucleotides match TRBD2. The germline gives CDR1 SGHAT, CDR2 FQNNGV. V lost 4 bases and J lost 9; bases outside the gene matches: 9. The CDR3 length is 15 residues. CDR3 region: CASSSRTSGPETQYF. The CDR3 nucleotides are TGTGCCAGCAGCTCCCGGACTAGCGGGCCCGAGACGCAGTATTTT.

The chain couples TRBV7-2 to TRBJ2-3, with TRBD2 identical over 12 bases. V shed 3 bases, J shed 6 bases, and the junction held 7 bases outside the gene matches. From germline, CDR1 is SGHTA and CDR2 FQGNSA. This CDR3 contains 16 residues. The DNA for the CDR3 is TGTGCCAGCAGCTTGGGCGCTAGCGGGGGGGCCGATACGCAGTATTTT. Amino acids: CASSLGASGGADTQYF. The entire variable domain, with the rest obtained from reference TRBV7-2 and TRBJ2-3, is as follows: GAGVSQSPSNKVTEKGKDVELRCDPISGHTALYWYRQSLGQGLEFLIYFQGNSAPDKSGLPSDRFSAERTGGSVSTLTIQRTQQEDSAVYLCASSLGASGGADTQYFGPGTRLTVL.

The rearrangement uses TRBV7-9 and TRBJ2-7, with a weak D call TRBD2 (5 bases). CDR3 length: 13 residues. Trimming cost V 5 bases and J 3 bases, with 11 bases left between them. Germline CDR1 SEHNR, CDR2 FQNEAQ (reference sequence). The DNA for the CDR3 is TGTGCCAGCAGCCGAGCCGGGGTCTACGAGCAGTACTTC. Residues: CASSRAGVYEQYF.

The chain links TRBV19 to TRBJ1-2, with TRBD1 matching over 10 bases. This CDR3 is 15 amino acids long. Germline V gives CDR1 LNHDA, CDR2 SQIVND (reference sequence). V lost 4 bases to trimming and J lost 4 bases; unmatched junction nucleotides: 6. The CDR3 loop is CASSSPGQGRYGYTF. The CDR3 nucleotides read TGTGCCAGTAGTAGCCCGGGACAGGGGCGCTATGGCTACACCTTC.

This chain connects TRBV6-1 to TRBJ1-1; D uncertain. CDR3 size: 13 residues. The V gene's germline CDR1 is MNHNS and CDR2 SASEGT. Trimming pared 3 bases from V and 0 bases from J, leaving 5 bases between. CDR3 region: CASSDFMNTEAFF. CDR3 DNA: TGTGCCAGCAGTGATTTTATGAACACTGAAGCTTTCTTT.

This chain joins TRBV9 and TRBJ1-3, with D maybe TRBD1 (6 bases). CDR3 length: 15 amino acids. Trimming removed 5 bases at V and 0 bases at J, with 12 bases between. Germline V gene lookup returns CDR1 SGDLS and CDR2 YYNGEE. This CDR3 is CASSPTGSSGNTIYF. The DNA of the CDR3 is TGTGCCAGCAGTCCTACAGGGAGCTCTGGAAACACCATATATTTT.